Presented here are 27 T cell receptor beta chains from one specimen sequenced in a study of blood T cells in healthy people across ages. Combining a sample-barcoded 5' primer with a J-beta primer mix, a second PCR ran for roughly 7 to 11 cycles. MiXCR, applied by TCRdb to the 5' RACE reads, yields one record per CDR3 protein. The table shows over a million distinct CDR3 sequences, with about 42% occurring only once. Input material: blood. The source of these receptors is a woman between 18 and 29 years old in good health.

The CDR3 loop reads CATSRADGLNTEAFF. CDR3 DNA sequence: TGTGCCACCAGCAGAGCAGACGGGTTGAACACTGAAGCTTTCTTT. The chain combines TRBV15 with TRBJ1-1; D is unresolved. With 1 base removed from V and 0 bases from J, the gap between germline ends came to 9 bases. CDR1 is LNHNV, CDR2 YYDKDF, per germline (reference sequence). The CDR3 totals 15 residues.

This clonotype was counted a single time. The chain employs TRBV7-8 and TRBJ1-6; the D is unclear. The CDR3 is 14 residues long. The V and J ends lost 6 bases and 8 bases respectively, with 14 bases between them. From germline, CDR1 is SGHVS and CDR2 FQNEAQ. The CDR3 here is CASSFRTAYSPLHF. CDR3 in DNA: TGTGCCAGCAGTTTCCGGACGGCATATTCACCCCTCCACTTT. The full variable domain, completed using reference TRBV7-8 and TRBJ1-6, is GAGVSQSPRYKVAKRGQDVALRCDPISGHVSLFWYQQALGQGPEFLTYFQNEAQLDKSGLPSDRFFAERPEGSVSTLKIQRTQQEDSAVYLCASSFRTAYSPLHFGNGTRLTVT.

The rearrangement uses TRBV20-1 and TRBJ2-7, with TRBD2 matching over 8 bases. The CDR3 has 15 residues. Trimming cost V 1 base and J 3 bases; bases outside gene matches: 8. CDR1 and CDR2 from the germline V gene are DFQATT and SNEGSKA (reference sequence). The CDR3 reads CSARARGGAIYEQYF. DNA of the CDR3: TGCAGTGCTAGAGCCCGGGGGGGGGCAATCTACGAGCAGTACTTC.

This clonotype was counted a few times. The chain employs TRBV12-3 or TRBV12-4 and TRBJ2-3; the D is unclear. The CDR3 has 14 residues. V gave up 5 bases and J gave up 0 bases, with 9 bases separating them. The CDR3 sequence: CASSPSQSTDTQYF. CDR3 nucleotide sequence: TGTGCCAGCAGTCCTTCACAGAGCACAGATACGCAGTATTTT.

This clonotype was detected only a few times. This chain uses TRBV6-6 with TRBJ2-1, with D perhaps assigned TRBD1 or TRBD2 (7 bases each). CDR1 is MNHNY and CDR2 is SVGAGI in the germline V gene (reference sequence). This CDR3 has 14 amino acids. The V end lost 10 bases, the J end lost 7 bases, and 20 bases lay between the germline ends. The DNA of the CDR3 is TGTGCCACCATGACAGGGACCGGGGGGAATGAGCAGTTCTTC. Its protein is CATMTGTGGNEQFF.

The chain recombines TRBV6-1 with TRBJ1-4; maybe TRBD1 (5 bases). Germline loops: CDR1 MNHNS, CDR2 SASEGT. Trimming removed 7 bases at V and 0 bases at J, with 15 bases between. The CDR3 has 16 amino acids. CDR3 bases: TGTGCCAGCAATCGGGCAGGGCCCGCAACTAATGAAAAACTGTTTTTT. Residues: CASNRAGPATNEKLFF.

The chain joins TRBV4-1 to TRBJ2-5; the D gene is possibly TRBD2 (6 bases). Germline V gene lookup returns CDR1 MGHRA and CDR2 YSYEKL. This CDR3 has 15 residues. V lost 2 bases and J lost 5, with 15 bases in between. The CDR3 nucleotides read TGCGCCAGCAGCCAAAGTGGGGGACTCGGGGAGACCCAGTACTTC. Translating it yields CASSQSGGLGETQYF.

The J gene is TRBJ2-5, the V gene TRBV29-1, with D perhaps TRBD1 or TRBD2 (5 bases each). Germline V gene data show CDR1 as SQVTM and CDR2 as ANQGSEA. The CDR3 has 11 amino acids. V lost 4 bases, J lost 6 bases, and 9 bases lay in between. CDR3: CSVVWGKTQYF. The CDR3 coding sequence is TGCAGCGTTGTGTGGGGGAAGACCCAGTACTTC.

DNA for the CDR3: TGTGCCAGCACCCTGAATGCGGTCTCTCCCAGGGAGGTTCTACCAGATACGCAGTATTTT. Translating gives CASTLNAVSPREVLPDTQYF. V is TRBV25-1 and J is TRBJ2-3, with D maybe TRBD2 (6 bases). This CDR3 contains 20 residues. CDR1 is MGHDK and CDR2 is SYGVNS in the germline V gene. The V end lost 7 bases, the J end lost 4 bases, and 33 bases lay between the germline ends.

The V call is TRBV10-3, the J call TRBJ2-1; D uncertain. Germline V gene sequence: CDR1 ENHRY, CDR2 SYGVKD. CDR3 length equals 13 residues. The ends were cut back, 4 bases at V and 5 bases at J, with 9 bases in the middle. CDR3 amino acids: CAISAYYNNEQFF. CDR3 in DNA: TGTGCCATCAGTGCTTACTATAACAATGAGCAGTTCTTC.

V gene TRBV7-2 combines with J gene TRBJ2-1; D is undetermined. The V gene lost 4 bases and the J gene lost 4 bases, with 8 bases spanning the gap. This CDR3 comprises 13 residues. Germline CDR1 is SGHTA and CDR2 is FQGNSA. The CDR3 is CASSSELYNEQFF. The DNA of the CDR3 is TGTGCCAGCAGCTCGGAACTATACAATGAGCAGTTCTTC.

The chain has TRBV29-1 and TRBJ1-5; a possible D gene is TRBD1 (5 bases). Germline CDR1 and CDR2: SQVTM and ANQGSEA. V was cut by 4 bases and J by 6 bases, with 13 bases left in between. The CDR3 has 13 amino acids. The CDR3 DNA follows: TGCAGCGTTGGGGGGGGGATATCTCAGCCCCAGCATTTT. It specifies CSVGGGISQPQHF.

This clonotype appeared once. The chain recombines TRBV20-1 with TRBJ2-1; TRBD2 aligns across 14 bases. V lost 5 bases, J lost 7 bases, and 10 bases stayed unmatched. Germline V gene lookup returns CDR1 DFQATT and CDR2 SNEGSKA (reference sequence). CDR3 length: 16 residues. The CDR3 loop reads CSAPLAGTSGRNEQFF. CDR3 DNA: TGCAGTGCTCCCCTCGCGGGGACTAGCGGGAGAAATGAGCAGTTCTTC.

The CDR3 nucleotides are TGTGCCACCAGCCTCTATATCGGGGAGCTGTTTTTT. Its translation is CATSLYIGELFF. This chain links TRBV15 with TRBJ2-2; D gene ambiguous. The V gene's germline CDR1 is LNHNV and CDR2 YYDKDF (reference sequence). This CDR3 region has 12 residues. V was cut by 5 bases and J by 7 bases, with 8 bases left in between.

This clonotype occurred a few times. The chain employs TRBV5-1 and TRBJ2-5, with 9 bases lining up with TRBD2. CDR1 and CDR2 from the germline V gene are SGHRS and YFSETQ. Germline trimming cut 4 bases from V and 5 bases from J; bases unmatched to any gene: 12. The CDR3 has 16 residues. CDR3 nucleotide sequence: TGCGCCAGCAGCCACAACCGACTAGCGGTCACGGAGACCCAGTACTTC. Its translation: CASSHNRLAVTETQYF.

This clonotype appeared a single time. CDR3 sequence reads: CSAAHRGVDEKLFF. The CDR3, as DNA: TGCAGTGCTGCCCACAGGGGCGTAGATGAAAAACTGTTTTTT. V usage is TRBV20-1 and J usage is TRBJ1-4, with 7 bases lining up with TRBD1. The J segment lost 6 bases and the V segment lost 5 bases, leaving 9 bases of the junction unmatched. Germline assignment: CDR1 DFQATT and CDR2 SNEGSKA (reference sequence). This CDR3 contains 14 residues.

The chain is built from TRBV3-1 and TRBJ2-5; 7 bases are a match to TRBD2. This CDR3 has 15 amino acids. V lost 0 bases and J lost 5; bases outside the gene matches: 6. Germline-derived CDR1 and CDR2 are LGHDT and YNNKEL (reference sequence). This CDR3 is CASSQDPLAAETQYF. CDR3 nucleotide sequence: TGTGCCAGCAGCCAAGATCCCCTAGCGGCGGAGACCCAGTACTTC.

The CDR3 sequence is CASSPRWGGSTDTQYF. The CDR3 region has the DNA TGTGCCAGCAGCCCGCGCTGGGGAGGGAGCACAGATACGCAGTATTTT. V and J are TRBV9 and TRBJ2-3; 7 bases agree with TRBD2. Germline CDR1 SGDLS, CDR2 YYNGEE. The CDR3 length is 16 residues. Trimming removed 4 bases from V and 0 bases from J; junction bases left unmatched: 8.

This clonotype was counted between two and nine times. The CDR3 protein is CSVGPALLSEQYF. DNA of the CDR3: TGCAGCGTTGGACCGGCCCTTTTATCCGAGCAGTACTTC. The gene calls are TRBV29-1 and TRBJ2-7; D remains ambiguous. Germline V CDR1 and CDR2: SQVTM, ANQGSEA. Trimming pared 4 bases from V and 6 bases from J, leaving 16 bases between. The CDR3 is made up of 13 amino acids.

In this sample, this clonotype turned up a few times. The V gene is TRBV3-1, the J gene TRBJ1-2; no clear D gene. V lost 1 base to trimming and J lost 4 bases, with 13 bases between them. CDR3 length equals 15 residues. Germline CDR1 LGHDT, CDR2 YNNKEL (reference sequence). The CDR3 DNA reads as TGTGCCAGCAGCCAAGTGGCAGGCCATCCCTATGGCTACACCTTC. This encodes CASSQVAGHPYGYTF.

The table lists this clonotype with a few counts. J is TRBJ2-5 and V is TRBV3-1; the match to TRBD2 covers 9 bases. Germline CDR1 and CDR2: LGHDT and YNNKEL (reference sequence). V lost 3 bases to trimming and J lost 4 bases; unmatched junction nucleotides: 9. The CDR3 has 16 residues. The CDR3 sequence: CASSHRLAGLIETQYF. The CDR3 DNA sequence: TGTGCCAGCAGCCACCGCCTAGCGGGACTGATAGAGACCCAGTACTTC.

This clonotype was seen only a few times. The chain employs TRBV28 and TRBJ2-7; TRBD2 agrees at 8 bases. Germline CDR1 MDHEN, CDR2 SYDVKM. Trimming cost V 6 bases and J 0 bases; bases outside gene matches: 7. This CDR3 has 15 amino acids. CDR3 in amino acids: CASSSGGGGSYEQYF. In DNA, the CDR3 is TGTGCCAGCAGCTCGGGGGGGGGTGGCTCCTACGAGCAGTACTTC.

The gene calls are TRBV20-1 and TRBJ2-1, with 9 bases that match TRBD2. The DNA end favors TRBJ2-7, so the J call may be wrong. CDR1 DFQATT and CDR2 SNEGSKA come from the germline V gene (reference sequence). The CDR3 runs 15 residues. The CDR3 reads CSATAGTSFYNEQYF. DNA for the CDR3: TGCAGTGCTACCGCCGGGACTAGCTTCTACAATGAGCAGTACTTC.

The chain uses TRBV29-1 and TRBJ2-7, with D perhaps being TRBD1 or TRBD2 (6 bases each). CDR1 SQVTM and CDR2 ANQGSEA come from the germline V gene. Trimming stripped 5 bases from V and 4 bases from J, with 9 bases between. The CDR3 is 11 amino acids. The CDR3 protein is CSVRGPYEQYF. The CDR3 DNA is TGCAGCGTTCGGGGGCCGTACGAGCAGTACTTC.

This chain links TRBV7-2 with TRBJ2-7, with D tentatively TRBD2 (5 bases). The CDR3 consists of 15 residues. Germline V gene data show CDR1 as SGHTA and CDR2 as FQGNSA. Trimming stripped 6 bases from V and 2 bases from J, with 17 bases between. This CDR3 reads CASSSVGIFPYEQYF. CDR3 coding DNA: TGTGCCAGCAGTAGCGTGGGGATATTTCCCTACGAGCAGTACTTC.

This clonotype was detected a few times. V usage is TRBV4-2 and J usage is TRBJ2-1, with 7 nucleotides matching TRBD1. This CDR3 spans 16 amino acids. V gave up 0 bases and J gave up 2 bases; unmatched junction bases: 4. From germline, CDR1 is LGHNA and CDR2 YNFKEQ. The CDR3 bases are TGTGCCAGCAGCCAAGATCCACAGGGGACCTACAATGAGCAGTTCTTC. Residues: CASSQDPQGTYNEQFF.

With respect to this clonotype: At one boundary the junction diverges from the germline segment, which might be a read error. The chain employs TRBV25-1 and TRBJ1-1, with D hard to call. Germline CDR1 reads MGHDK; CDR2 reads SYGVNS. CDR3 length: 14 amino acids. CDR3 in amino acids: CTSSELEANTEAFF. CDR3 bases: TGTACCAGCAGTGAATTGGAGGCGAACACTGAAGCTTTCTTT.